The following is a T cell receptor (beta chain) sequence with its context. The antigen remains unidentified. The record originates from a study of blood T cells in healthy people across ages. A second PCR, run for roughly 7 to 11 cycles, used a sample-barcoded 5' primer plus a J-beta primer mix. TCRdb ran MiXCR on the 5' RACE reads and lists one entry per CDR3 protein. The sample lists fewer than 2 million distinct CDR3 sequences, about two fifths occurring once. Study-wide findings and caveats: The fall in TCR beta diversity per million T cells was roughly linear with age.

Trimming cost V 1 base and J 11 bases, with 9 bases left between them. Germline lookup yields CDR1 SGHVS and CDR2 FNYEAQ. The CDR3 totals 12 residues. The sequence was collected from a human donor in good health. V and J are TRBV7-6 and TRBJ1-3; D gene uncertain. The sequencing sample was made of blood. CDR3 region: CASSLDSIPIYF. In nucleotides, the CDR3 is TGTGCCAGCAGCTTAGACAGCATCCCCATATATTTT.